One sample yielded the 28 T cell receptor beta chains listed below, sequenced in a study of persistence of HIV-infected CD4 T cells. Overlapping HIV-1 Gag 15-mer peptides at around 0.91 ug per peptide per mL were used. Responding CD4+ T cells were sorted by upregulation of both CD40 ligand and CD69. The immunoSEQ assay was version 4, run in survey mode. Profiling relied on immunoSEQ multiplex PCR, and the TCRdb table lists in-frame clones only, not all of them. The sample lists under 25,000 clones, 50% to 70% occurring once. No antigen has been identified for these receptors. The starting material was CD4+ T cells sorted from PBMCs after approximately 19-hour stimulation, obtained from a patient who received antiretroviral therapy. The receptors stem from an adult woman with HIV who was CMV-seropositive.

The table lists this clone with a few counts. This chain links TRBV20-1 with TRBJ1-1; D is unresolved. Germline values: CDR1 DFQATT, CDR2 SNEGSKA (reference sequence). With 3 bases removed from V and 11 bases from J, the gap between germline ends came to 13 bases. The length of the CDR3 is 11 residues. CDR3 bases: TGCAGTGCTAGTTACAGCCAGAGGGCTTTCTTT. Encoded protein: CSASYSQRAFF.

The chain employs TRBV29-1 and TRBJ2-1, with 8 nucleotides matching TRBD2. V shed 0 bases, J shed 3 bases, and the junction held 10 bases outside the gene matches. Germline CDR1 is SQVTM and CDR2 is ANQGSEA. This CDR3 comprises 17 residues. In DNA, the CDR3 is TGCAGCGTTGAAGAACCCCCTGGAGCGGGGGTCTACAATGAGCAGTTCTTC. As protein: CSVEEPPGAGVYNEQFF.

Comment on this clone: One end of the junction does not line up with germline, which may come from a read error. The CDR3 DNA reads TGTGCCAGCAGTGCCGATCGGACAGGGAGGGGATTC. Protein: CASSADRTGRGF. The chain links TRBV2 to TRBJ1-2; 8 nucleotides agree with TRBD1. This CDR3 comprises 12 residues. Germline lookup yields CDR1 SNHLY and CDR2 FYNNEI.

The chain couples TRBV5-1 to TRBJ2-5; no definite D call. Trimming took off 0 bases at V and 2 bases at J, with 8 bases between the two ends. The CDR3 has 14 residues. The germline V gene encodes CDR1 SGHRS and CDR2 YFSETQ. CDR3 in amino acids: CASSLAGRQETQYF. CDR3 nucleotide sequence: TGCGCCAGCAGCTTGGCCGGACGGCAAGAGACCCAGTACTTC. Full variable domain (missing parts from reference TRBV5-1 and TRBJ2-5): KAGVTQTPRYLIKTRGQQVTLSCSPISGHRSVSWYQQTPGQGLQFLFEYFSETQRNKGNFPGRFSGRQFSNSRSEMNVSTLELGDSALYLCASSLAGRQETQYFGPGTRLLVL.

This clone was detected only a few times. The CDR3 protein is CASSQGTLQGLPNYGYTF. In DNA, the CDR3 is TGCGCCAGCAGCCAGGGTACTCTACAGGGGTTACCTAACTATGGCTACACCTTC. The chain joins TRBV4-1 to TRBJ1-2, with 7 nucleotides matching TRBD1. CDR1 and CDR2 from the germline V gene are MGHRA and YSYEKL. V shed 3 bases and J 0 bases; nucleotides not matched to a gene: 13. CDR3 length equals 18 residues.

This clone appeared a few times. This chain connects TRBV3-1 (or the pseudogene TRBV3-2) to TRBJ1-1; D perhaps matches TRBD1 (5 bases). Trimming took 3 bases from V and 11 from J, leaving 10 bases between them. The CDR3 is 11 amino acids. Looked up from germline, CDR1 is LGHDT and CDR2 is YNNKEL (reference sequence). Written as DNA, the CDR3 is TGTGCCAGCAGCCACCTGGGGGAGGCTTTCTTT. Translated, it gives CASSHLGEAFF.

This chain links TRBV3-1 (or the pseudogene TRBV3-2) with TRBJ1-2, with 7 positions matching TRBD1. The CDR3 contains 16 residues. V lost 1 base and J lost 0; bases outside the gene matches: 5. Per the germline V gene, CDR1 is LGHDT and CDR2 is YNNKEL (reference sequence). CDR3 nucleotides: TGTGCCAGCAGCCAAGGGACAGGTAAAGCTAACTATGGCTACACCTTC. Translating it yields CASSQGTGKANYGYTF.

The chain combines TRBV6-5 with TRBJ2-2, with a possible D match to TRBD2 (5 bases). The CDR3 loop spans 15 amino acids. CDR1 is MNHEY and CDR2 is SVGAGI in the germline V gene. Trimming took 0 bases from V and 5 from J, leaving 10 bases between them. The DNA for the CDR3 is TGTGCCAGCAGTTACTCGGCGGGCCGAACCGGGGAGCTGTTTTTT. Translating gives CASSYSAGRTGELFF.

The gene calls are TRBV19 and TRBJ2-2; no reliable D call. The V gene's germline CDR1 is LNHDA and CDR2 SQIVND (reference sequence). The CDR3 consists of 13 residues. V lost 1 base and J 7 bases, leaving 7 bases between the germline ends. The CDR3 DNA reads TGTGCCAGTAGTATAGGGGTCAACGGGGAGCTGTTTTTT. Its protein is CASSIGVNGELFF.

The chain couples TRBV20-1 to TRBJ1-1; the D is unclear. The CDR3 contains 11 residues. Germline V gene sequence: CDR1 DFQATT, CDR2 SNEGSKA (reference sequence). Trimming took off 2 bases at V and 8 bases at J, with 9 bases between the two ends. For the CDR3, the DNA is TGCAGTGCTAGATTGGCCAGGGAAGCTTTCTTT. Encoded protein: CSARLAREAFF.

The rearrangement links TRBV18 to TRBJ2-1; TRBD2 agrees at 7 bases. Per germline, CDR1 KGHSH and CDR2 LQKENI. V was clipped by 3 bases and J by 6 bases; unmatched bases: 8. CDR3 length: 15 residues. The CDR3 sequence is CASSPGGSFRNEQFF. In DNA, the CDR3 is TGTGCCAGCTCACCGGGGGGGTCTTTCCGCAATGAGCAGTTCTTC.

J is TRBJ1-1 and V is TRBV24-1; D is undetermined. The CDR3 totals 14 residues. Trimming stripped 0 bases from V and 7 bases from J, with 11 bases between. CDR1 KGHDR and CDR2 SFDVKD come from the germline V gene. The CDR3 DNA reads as TGTGCCACCAGTGATTTGCGCTACCCCAGTGAAGCTTTCTTT. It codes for CATSDLRYPSEAFF.

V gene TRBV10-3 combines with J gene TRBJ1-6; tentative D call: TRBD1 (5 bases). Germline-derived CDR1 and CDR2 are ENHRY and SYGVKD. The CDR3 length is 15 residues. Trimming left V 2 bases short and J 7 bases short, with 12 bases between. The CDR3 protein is CAISEARGSNSPLHF. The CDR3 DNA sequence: TGTGCCATCAGTGAGGCGAGGGGCAGCAATTCACCCCTCCACTTT.

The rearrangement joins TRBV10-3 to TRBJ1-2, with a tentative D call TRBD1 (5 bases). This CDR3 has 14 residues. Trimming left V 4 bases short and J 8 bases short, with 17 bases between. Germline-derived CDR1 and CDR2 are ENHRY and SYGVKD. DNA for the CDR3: TGTGCCATCAGTGGAGGGACGGCGGGGTGGGGCTACACCTTC. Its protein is CAISGGTAGWGYTF.

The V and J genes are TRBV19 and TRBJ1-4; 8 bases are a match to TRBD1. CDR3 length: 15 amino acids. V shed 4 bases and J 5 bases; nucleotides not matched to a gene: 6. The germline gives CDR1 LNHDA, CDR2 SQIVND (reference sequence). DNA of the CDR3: TGTGCCAGTAGTACCGGACAGGGCCTCAATGAAAAACTGTTTTTT. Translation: CASSTGQGLNEKLFF.

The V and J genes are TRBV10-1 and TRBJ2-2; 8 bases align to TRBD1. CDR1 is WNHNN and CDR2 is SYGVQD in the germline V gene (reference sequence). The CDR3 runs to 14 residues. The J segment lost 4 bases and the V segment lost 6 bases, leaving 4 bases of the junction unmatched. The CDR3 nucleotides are TGCGCCAGCAGCTTAGACAGGGGCACCGGGGAGCTGTTTTTT. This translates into CASSLDRGTGELFF.

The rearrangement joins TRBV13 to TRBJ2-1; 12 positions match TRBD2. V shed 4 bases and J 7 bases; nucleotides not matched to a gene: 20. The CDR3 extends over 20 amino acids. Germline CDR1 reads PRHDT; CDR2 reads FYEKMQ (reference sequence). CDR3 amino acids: CASSYLTGTALAGGWNEQFF. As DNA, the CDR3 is TGTGCCAGCAGCTACCTGACAGGCACCGCTCTAGCGGGGGGGTGGAATGAGCAGTTCTTC.

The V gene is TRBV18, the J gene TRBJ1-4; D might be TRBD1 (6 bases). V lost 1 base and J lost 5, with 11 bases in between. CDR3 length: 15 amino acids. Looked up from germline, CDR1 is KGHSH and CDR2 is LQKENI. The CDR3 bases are TGTGCCAGCTCACCACTTCCGGGGGCGAATGAAAAACTGTTTTTT. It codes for CASSPLPGANEKLFF.

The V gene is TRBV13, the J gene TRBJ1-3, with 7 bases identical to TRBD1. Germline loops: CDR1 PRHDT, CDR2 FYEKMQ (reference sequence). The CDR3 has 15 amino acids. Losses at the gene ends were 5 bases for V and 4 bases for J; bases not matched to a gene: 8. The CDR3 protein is CASSPFRGSGNTIYF. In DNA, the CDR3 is TGTGCCAGCAGCCCCTTCAGGGGGAGCGGAAACACCATATATTTT.

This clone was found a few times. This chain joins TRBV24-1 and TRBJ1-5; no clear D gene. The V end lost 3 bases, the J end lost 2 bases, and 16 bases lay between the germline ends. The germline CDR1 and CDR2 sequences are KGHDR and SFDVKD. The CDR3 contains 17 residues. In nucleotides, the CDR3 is TGTGCCACCAGTGATGGCCGACGGGCGAGGGGCAATCAGCCCCAGCATTTT. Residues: CATSDGRRARGNQPQHF.

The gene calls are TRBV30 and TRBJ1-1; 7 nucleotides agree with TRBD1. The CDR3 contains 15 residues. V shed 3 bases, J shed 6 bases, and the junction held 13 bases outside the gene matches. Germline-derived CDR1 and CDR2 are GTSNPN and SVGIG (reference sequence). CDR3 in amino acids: CAWRALSQGKAEAFF. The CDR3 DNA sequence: TGTGCCTGGAGAGCCTTGTCACAGGGGAAGGCTGAAGCTTTCTTT. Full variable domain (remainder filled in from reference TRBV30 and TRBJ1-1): SQTIHQWPATLVQPVGSPLSLECTVEGTSNPNLYWYRQAAGRGLQLLFYSVGIGQISSEVPQNLSASRPQDRQFILSSKKLLLSDSGFYLCAWRALSQGKAEAFFGQGTRLTVV.

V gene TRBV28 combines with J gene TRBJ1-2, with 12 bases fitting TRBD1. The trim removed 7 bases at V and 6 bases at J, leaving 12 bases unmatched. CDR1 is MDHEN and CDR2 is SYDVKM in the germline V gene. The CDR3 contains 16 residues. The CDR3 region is CASNNSGDRGRHGYTF. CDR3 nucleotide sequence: TGTGCCAGCAACAACAGTGGGGACAGGGGGCGGCATGGCTACACCTTC.

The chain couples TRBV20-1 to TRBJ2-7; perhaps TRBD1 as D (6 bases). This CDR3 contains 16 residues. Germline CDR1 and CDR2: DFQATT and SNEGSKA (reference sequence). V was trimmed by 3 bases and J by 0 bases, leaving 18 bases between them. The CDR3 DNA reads TGCAGTGCTAGTAGGAAGGGGGTCTTACTCTCCTACGAGCAGTACGTC. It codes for CSASRKGVLLSYEQYV.

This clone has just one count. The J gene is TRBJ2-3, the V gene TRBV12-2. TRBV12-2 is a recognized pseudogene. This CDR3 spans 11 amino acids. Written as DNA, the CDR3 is TGTGCAAGTCGCTTCACAGATACGCAGTATTTT. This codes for CASRFTDTQYF.

Here the CDR3 DNA reads TGTGCCAGCAGCTTAGATTACAGGAGGGGCATGAACACTGAAGCTTTCTTT. It codes for CASSLDYRRGMNTEAFF. The chain employs TRBV13 and TRBJ1-1; possible D gene TRBD1, 5 bases. Germline values: CDR1 PRHDT, CDR2 FYEKMQ (reference sequence). V was cut by 1 base and J by 0 bases, with 15 bases left in between. This CDR3 spans 17 amino acids.

CDR3 in amino acids: CASSIRTSGGVSSYNEQFF. The CDR3 DNA is TGTGCCAGTAGTATAAGGACTAGCGGGGGGGTCAGCTCCTACAATGAGCAGTTCTTC. The V gene is TRBV19, the J gene TRBJ2-1, with TRBD2 matching 15 bases. The CDR3 is made up of 19 amino acids. V lost 2 bases and J lost 0; bases outside the gene matches: 5. The germline CDR1 and CDR2 sequences are LNHDA and SQIVND (reference sequence).

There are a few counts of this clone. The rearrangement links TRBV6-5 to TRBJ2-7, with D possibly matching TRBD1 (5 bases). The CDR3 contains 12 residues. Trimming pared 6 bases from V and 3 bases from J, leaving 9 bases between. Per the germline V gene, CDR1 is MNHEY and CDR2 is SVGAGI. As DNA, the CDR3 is TGTGCCAGCAGCCGGCAGGGCTACGAGCAGTACTTC. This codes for CASSRQGYEQYF.

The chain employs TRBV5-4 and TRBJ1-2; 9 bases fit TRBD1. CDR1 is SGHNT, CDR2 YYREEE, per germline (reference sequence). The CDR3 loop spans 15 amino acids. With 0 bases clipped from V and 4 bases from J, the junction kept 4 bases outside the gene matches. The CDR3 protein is CASSLGGQGIYGYTF. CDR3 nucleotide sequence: TGTGCCAGCAGCTTGGGGGGACAGGGAATCTATGGCTACACCTTC. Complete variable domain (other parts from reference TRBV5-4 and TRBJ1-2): ETGVTQSPTHLIKTRGQQVTLRCSSQSGHNTVSWYQQALGQGPQFIFQYYREEENGRGNFPPRFSGLQFPNYSSELNVNALELDDSALYLCASSLGGQGIYGYTFGSGTRLTVV.